Sequencing of this T cell receptor beta chain was carried out in a study of T cells after yellow fever vaccination. The V gene lost 6 bases and the J gene lost 4 bases, with 7 bases spanning the gap. Germline CDR1 and CDR2: MNHEY and SVGAGI. The CDR3 totals 11 residues. TCRdb processed the 5' RACE reads anew with MiXCR; each CDR3 protein has one entry. The table records around 310,000 distinct CDR3 sequences, 8.7% of them present only once. This chain connects TRBV6-5 to TRBJ2-7; D tentatively fits TRBD1 or TRBD2 (5 bases each). The clonotype was recovered from a man aged 18 to 35 who received the YFV17D yellow fever vaccine. This specimen consisted of PBMCs, obtained on the day of the first yellow fever vaccination. The CDR3 DNA reads as TGTGCCAGCAGCGGGACGTACGAGCAGTACTTC. It translates to CASSGTYEQYF.